Each of the 20 T cell receptor beta chains below was sequenced from the same sample in a study of human versus mouse CDR3 diversity and MHC coevolution. Profiling relied on immunoSEQ multiplex PCR, and the TCRdb table lists in-frame clones only, not all of them. The table lists about 81,000 clones, roughly 95% of them singletons, with 1.3% to 1.5% in the top ten. Material: naive CD4+ T cells from blood. As for subset: CD45RO-negative CD62L-positive naive CD4 T cells. These TCRs come from a person aged 30-70 years in good health.

The CDR3 protein is CASSPGQRNTEAFF. The CDR3 bases are TGTGCCAGCTCACCAGGACAGAGGAACACTGAAGCTTTCTTT. The V call is TRBV18, the J call TRBJ1-1, with a weak D call TRBD1 (6 bases). This CDR3 has 14 residues. Germline V gives CDR1 KGHSH, CDR2 LQKENI. Trimming took 2 bases from V and 1 from J, leaving 8 bases between them.

This clone was found a few times. The chain is built from TRBV28 and TRBJ1-1, with D tentatively TRBD1 (5 bases). V lost 4 bases to trimming and J lost 10 bases, with 10 bases between them. The germline CDR1 and CDR2 sequences are MDHEN and SYDVKM. This CDR3 spans 11 amino acids. The CDR3 sequence is CASSYGGGAFF. The CDR3 DNA follows: TGTGCCAGCAGTTACGGGGGTGGAGCTTTCTTT.

The chain combines TRBV5-6 with TRBJ2-1, with D possibly TRBD2 on 7 matching bases. CDR1 and CDR2 from the germline V gene are SGHDT and YYEEEE. The CDR3 consists of 15 residues. Trimming cost V 4 bases and J 2 bases, with 13 bases left between them. The CDR3 loop reads CASSLGGLPYNEQFF. DNA for the CDR3: TGTGCCAGCAGCCTGGGGGGGCTTCCCTACAATGAGCAGTTCTTC. Full variable domain (outside the CDR3, taken from reference TRBV5-6 and TRBJ2-1): DAGVTQSPTHLIKTRGQQVTLRCSPKSGHDTVSWYQQALGQGPQFIFQYYEEEERQRGNFPDRFSGHQFPNYSSELNVNALLLGDSALYLCASSLGGLPYNEQFFGPGTRLTVL.

This sequence joins TRBV11-3 and TRBJ2-4, with TRBD1 matching over 9 bases. This CDR3 region has 15 residues. V shed 3 bases, J shed 5 bases, and the junction held 5 bases outside the gene matches. Germline CDR1 SGHNT, CDR2 YENEEA. CDR3: CASSLGGQGQNIQYF. The CDR3 DNA reads as TGTGCCAGCAGCTTGGGGGGACAGGGTCAAAACATTCAGTACTTC.

This clone has only a few counts. The V gene is TRBV6-6, the J gene TRBJ1-2, with 7 positions matching TRBD1. J was trimmed by 2 bases and V by 4 bases; bases with no gene match: 4. The CDR3 runs to 14 residues. CDR1 MNHNY and CDR2 SVGAGI come from the germline V gene (reference sequence). In nucleotides, the CDR3 is TGTGCCAGCAGTTCCTCGACAGGGAACTATGGCTACACCTTC. It encodes CASSSSTGNYGYTF.

This rearrangement joins TRBV7-3 to TRBJ2-1; 8 nucleotides align to TRBD1. Germline loops: CDR1 SGHTA, CDR2 FQGTGA. CDR3 length: 15 residues. V lost 4 bases, J lost 5 bases, and 7 bases stayed unmatched. The CDR3 is CASSSTGGADNEQFF. CDR3 in DNA: TGTGCCAGCAGCTCCACAGGGGGTGCGGACAATGAGCAGTTCTTC.

This clone was observed a single time. The V call is TRBV7-2, the J call TRBJ1-5; D may be TRBD1 (5 bases). Germline lookup yields CDR1 SGHTA and CDR2 FQGNSA. Trimming pared 2 bases from V and 4 bases from J, leaving 9 bases between. The CDR3 totals 14 residues. The DNA of the CDR3 is TGTGCCAGCAGCTTATGGCAGGGTAATCAGCCCCAGCATTTT. Protein: CASSLWQGNQPQHF.

This sequence joins TRBV28 and TRBJ2-3, with 10 bases that match TRBD1. Trimming at V came to 6 bases and at J to 0 bases, leaving 3 bases not matched to a gene. The CDR3 totals 15 residues. Germline V CDR1 and CDR2: MDHEN, SYDVKM. CDR3 sequence: CASRDRGRSTDTQYF. The CDR3 DNA is TGTGCCAGCAGAGACAGGGGGCGCAGCACAGATACGCAGTATTTT.

The rearrangement joins TRBV6-5 to TRBJ1-1; D gene unclear. V lost 8 bases, J lost 0 bases, and 13 bases lay in between. The CDR3 consists of 14 residues. Per the germline V gene, CDR1 is MNHEY and CDR2 is SVGAGI. CDR3 sequence: CASSRTQLNTEAFF. In DNA form, the CDR3 reads TGTGCCAGCTCCAGGACTCAGTTGAACACTGAAGCTTTCTTT.

This clone was counted only a few times. The chain joins TRBV5-4 to TRBJ1-4, with 7 positions matching TRBD1. CDR3 length equals 15 residues. The trim removed 5 bases at V and 5 bases at J, leaving 9 bases unmatched. Germline CDR1 is SGHNT and CDR2 is YYREEE (reference sequence). The CDR3 DNA reads TGTGCCAGCAGTCGGATTTCAGGGGGAAATGAAAAACTGTTTTTT. Translation: CASSRISGGNEKLFF.

This chain joins TRBV7-9 and TRBJ1-2; D might be TRBD1 (5 bases). The V gene's germline CDR1 is SEHNR and CDR2 FQNEAQ (reference sequence). Trimming stripped 5 bases from V and 5 bases from J, with 18 bases between. The CDR3 loop spans 15 amino acids. The CDR3 coding sequence is TGTGCCAGCAGCCCGTACGGGACTACGGGTTATGGCTACACCTTC. This gives the protein CASSPYGTTGYGYTF.

The gene calls are TRBV25-1 and TRBJ1-1, with D maybe TRBD1 (5 bases). The CDR3 sequence is 16 residues long. Germline V gene sequence: CDR1 MGHDK, CDR2 SYGVNS. Trimming stripped 5 bases from V and 6 bases from J, with 22 bases between. The CDR3 loop reads CASSKAPSQGVAEAFF. The CDR3 DNA reads TGTGCCAGCAGTAAGGCCCCTTCCCAGGGCGTGGCTGAAGCTTTCTTT.

This clone was recorded only once. The J gene is TRBJ1-4, the V gene TRBV6-6; 10 bases map to TRBD1. This CDR3 has 14 amino acids. Germline CDR1 reads MNHNY; CDR2 reads SVGAGI (reference sequence). J gave up 8 bases and V 4 bases, and 4 bases lay outside the gene matches. The CDR3 region has the DNA TGTGCCAGCAGTTTGCCGGGACAGGGGGAAAAACTGTTTTTT. It specifies CASSLPGQGEKLFF.

The chain joins TRBV5-1 to TRBJ2-7; 10 bases are a match to TRBD1. The germline gives CDR1 SGHRS, CDR2 YFSETQ. Trimming removed 4 bases from V and 12 bases from J; junction bases left unmatched: 7. CDR3 length equals 12 residues. CDR3 in DNA: TGCGCCAGCAGCGTGGACAGGGGGGTGCCGTACTTC. It is translated as CASSVDRGVPYF.

V gene TRBV7-2 combines with J gene TRBJ2-3; TRBD2 matches 8 bases. Germline V gene sequence: CDR1 SGHTA, CDR2 FQGNSA. The CDR3 covers 15 residues. The trim removed 3 bases at V and 6 bases at J, leaving 8 bases unmatched. CDR3 in amino acids: CASSLSGGLGDTQYF. Here the CDR3 DNA reads TGTGCCAGCAGCTTGAGCGGGGGCCTAGGGGATACGCAGTATTTT.

Of note for this clone: This CDR3 is also generated by other DNA sequences in the sample. This chain uses TRBV7-2 with TRBJ2-7; D not resolved. Germline values: CDR1 SGHTA, CDR2 FQGNSA. The CDR3 is 14 amino acids. V shed 1 base and J shed 0 bases, with 7 bases lying between them. The DNA for the CDR3 is TGTGCCAGCAGCTTAGACCGGTTCTCCTACGAGCAGTACTTC. It encodes CASSLDRFSYEQYF.

The chain combines TRBV7-6 with TRBJ2-7; TRBD2 might be the D (5 bases). CDR3 length equals 14 residues. Germline V gives CDR1 SGHVS, CDR2 FNYEAQ. The V end was cut by 5 bases, the J end by 2 bases, with 13 bases between. This CDR3 is CASSRTSPTYEQYF. The CDR3 DNA sequence: TGTGCCAGCAGCCGAACTAGTCCTACCTACGAGCAGTACTTC.

The rearrangement joins TRBV18 to TRBJ2-7, with 8 bases lining up with TRBD1. This CDR3 spans 16 amino acids. Germline trimming cut 3 bases from V and 3 bases from J; bases unmatched to any gene: 10. Germline V gene data show CDR1 as KGHSH and CDR2 as LQKENI. CDR3 sequence reads: CASSPTSAGGVYEQYF. CDR3 DNA: TGTGCCAGCTCACCGACAAGTGCAGGGGGCGTCTACGAGCAGTACTTC.

A single count supports this clone. The chain recombines TRBV9 with TRBJ2-4; TRBD2 agrees at 11 bases. CDR1 and CDR2 from the germline V gene are SGDLS and YYNGEE. The V and J ends lost 3 bases and 0 bases, in that order; junction bases with no gene match: 5. The CDR3 is 17 residues long. The CDR3 DNA is TGTGCCAGCAGCGCGGGACTAGCGGAGCTAGCCAAAAACATTCAGTACTTC. Protein sequence: CASSAGLAELAKNIQYF.

The rearrangement uses TRBV9 and TRBJ1-2; 7 nucleotides match TRBD1. The V gene end was trimmed by 3 bases and the J gene end by 4 bases; junction bases not matched to a gene: 9. CDR1 and CDR2 from the germline V gene are SGDLS and YYNGEE. CDR3 length: 15 residues. The CDR3 region has the DNA TGTGCCAGCAGCGGGTTAGGACAGGCTTCCTATGGCTACACCTTC. This sequence encodes CASSGLGQASYGYTF.